This T cell receptor (beta chain) was sequenced for a study of shared clonotypes between healthy human individuals. Germline CDR1 reads SGHVS; CDR2 reads FNYEAQ. V lost 5 bases and J 8 bases, leaving 18 bases between the germline ends. CDR3 length: 14 residues. TCRdb's table, derived via immunoSEQ multiplex PCR, lists solely in-frame clones and lacks some. The sample has millions of clones; 90% to 95% are singletons. Sequenced sample: naive CD4+ T cells sorted from blood. Regarding subset: CD45RA+ positively selected. This TCR was recovered from a man younger than 30 in good health. The chain has TRBV7-6 and TRBJ1-1; a possible D gene is TRBD1 (5 bases). CDR3 bases: TGTGCCAGCAGCCCCCTGTGGGGCTCTAGGGAAGCTTTCTTT. Its translation: CASSPLWGSREAFF.